This T cell receptor (beta chain) was retrieved from a study of T cell responses to AZD1222 COVID-19 vaccine. Study-wide results and caveats: Repertoires were obtained solely post-peak T cell response. The reported proportion of spike-specific TCRs targeting unmutated variant regions was nearly half.

Regarding this clone: Its matching antigen is unknown.

This table comes from immunoSEQ multiplex PCR, and its TCRdb copy is limited to in-frame clones, with some not included. The sample yields under 200,000 clones, around 93% seen once. The sequence derives from an adult in good health. Source: peripheral blood, taken on day 0 of AZD1222 vaccination.

Here the CDR3 reads CASSSGGWGTEAFF. Here the CDR3 DNA reads TGTGCCAGCTCGTCAGGGGGCTGGGGCACTGAAGCTTTCTTT. The chain employs TRBV18 and TRBJ1-1; 8 positions match TRBD1. The J segment lost 4 bases and the V segment lost 6 bases, leaving 7 bases of the junction unmatched. Germline V gives CDR1 KGHSH, CDR2 LQKENI. The CDR3 consists of 14 residues.